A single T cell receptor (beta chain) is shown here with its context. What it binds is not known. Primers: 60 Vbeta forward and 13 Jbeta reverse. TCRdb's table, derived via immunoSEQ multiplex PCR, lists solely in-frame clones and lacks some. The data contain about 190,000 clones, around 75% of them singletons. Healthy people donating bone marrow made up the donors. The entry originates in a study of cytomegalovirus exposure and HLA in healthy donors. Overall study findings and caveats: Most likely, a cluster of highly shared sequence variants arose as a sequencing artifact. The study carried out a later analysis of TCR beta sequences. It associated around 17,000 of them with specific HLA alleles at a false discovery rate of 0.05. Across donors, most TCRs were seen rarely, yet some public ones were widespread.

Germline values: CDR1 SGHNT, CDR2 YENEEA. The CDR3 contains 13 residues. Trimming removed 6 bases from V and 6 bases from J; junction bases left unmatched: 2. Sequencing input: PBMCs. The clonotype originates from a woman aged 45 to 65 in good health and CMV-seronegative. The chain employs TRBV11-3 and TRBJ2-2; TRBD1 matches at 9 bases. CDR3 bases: TGTGCCAGCAGGGGACAGGGAGCCGGGGAGCTGTTTTTT. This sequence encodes CASRGQGAGELFF.